The 21 T cell receptor beta chains below all came from one sample that was sequenced in a study of blood T cells in healthy people across ages. Alongside a J-beta primer mix, a sample-barcoded 5' primer served in a second PCR lasting 7 to 11 cycles. Each CDR3 protein gets one entry after TCRdb re-called the 5' RACE reads with MiXCR. The sample shows 700,000 to 900,000 distinct CDR3 sequences, approximately 24% of them seen only once. In addition, the sample was reused for a study of T cells of mothers and their children.

The specimen was blood. These receptors all stem from a boy younger than 18 in good health.

A few counts support this clonotype. The gene calls are TRBV20-1 and TRBJ1-1; D is uncertain. Trimming left V 3 bases short and J 0 bases short, with 11 bases between. Germline loops: CDR1 DFQATT, CDR2 SNEGSKA (reference sequence). CDR3 length equals 14 residues. CDR3 sequence (DNA): TGCAGTGCTAGGTTGACCGAGATGAACACTGAAGCTTTCTTT. Its protein is CSARLTEMNTEAFF.

In its sample, this clonotype was seen a few times. In DNA form, the CDR3 reads TGTGCCAGCAGTTACTCGAGGCGGCACTACGAGCAGTACTTC. This gives the protein CASSYSRRHYEQYF. This chain uses TRBV6-5 with TRBJ2-7, with D uncertain. Germline V CDR1 and CDR2: MNHEY, SVGAGI. The CDR3 spans 14 residues. Between the trimmed V and J ends, which lost 0 bases and 3 bases, there was a span of 9 bases.

The rearrangement uses TRBV12-3 or TRBV12-4 and TRBJ2-1; possibly TRBD1 for D (6 bases). This CDR3 is built from 14 residues. V lost 5 bases and J lost 7, with 15 bases in between. The CDR3 DNA sequence: TGTGCCAGCAGTCGCAGGGGTCTAGGGAATGAGCAGTTCTTC. It specifies CASSRRGLGNEQFF.

This clonotype was counted once. The J gene is TRBJ2-7, the V gene TRBV28, with 12 nucleotides matching TRBD2. CDR3 length equals 17 residues. Germline loops: CDR1 MDHEN, CDR2 SYDVKM. Trimming at V came to 2 bases and at J to 2 bases, leaving 7 bases not matched to a gene. CDR3: CASSLPGTSGLAYEQYF. The CDR3 nucleotides are TGTGCCAGCAGTTTACCCGGGACTAGCGGGCTGGCCTACGAGCAGTACTTC.

In its sample, this clonotype was seen a few times. The chain has TRBV20-1 and TRBJ2-6, with D perhaps TRBD1 (5 bases). This CDR3 is built from 15 residues. Germline CDR1 is DFQATT and CDR2 is SNEGSKA (reference sequence). The V and J ends lost 2 bases and 0 bases respectively, with 8 bases between them. CDR3: CSARPDSSGANVLTF. The CDR3 region has the DNA TGCAGTGCTAGACCCGACAGCTCTGGGGCCAACGTCCTGACTTTC.

This clonotype was picked up a small number of times. The chain couples TRBV12-3 or TRBV12-4 to TRBJ2-5; D is unresolved. V gave up 5 bases and J gave up 5 bases, with 15 bases separating them. The CDR3 length is 14 residues. In DNA form, the CDR3 reads TGTGCCAGCAGTCCTGAACTAACCGGGGAGACCCAGTACTTC. It encodes CASSPELTGETQYF.

The rearrangement uses TRBV27 and TRBJ2-7; 10 bases agree with TRBD1. CDR1 is MNHEY and CDR2 is SMNVEV in the germline V gene (reference sequence). The CDR3 consists of 15 residues. The junction had 6 bases not matched to a gene; V was cut back by 4 bases and J by 3 bases. DNA for the CDR3: TGTGCCAGCAGTTGGCGCGGGACAGGGGTCTACGAGCAGTACTTC. Translation gives CASSWRGTGVYEQYF.

The chain uses TRBV12-3 or TRBV12-4 and TRBJ2-7; 9 bases line up with TRBD2. This CDR3 is 15 amino acids long. J lost 1 base, V lost 5 bases, and 6 bases had no gene match. As DNA, the CDR3 is TGTGCCAGCAGTGCGAGCGGGGGGTTGTCCTACGAGCAGTACTTC. It codes for CASSASGGLSYEQYF.

The chain carries TRBV11-2 and TRBJ2-1; maybe TRBD2 (6 bases). This CDR3 region has 16 residues. Germline CDR1 is SGHAT and CDR2 is FQNNGV. V shed 0 bases and J shed 2 bases, with 11 bases lying between them. In DNA form, the CDR3 reads TGTGCCAGCAGCTTAGATCTTTTAGCGGCCTACAATGAGCAGTTCTTC. Its translation: CASSLDLLAAYNEQFF.

This clonotype was picked up a small number of times. The V gene is TRBV5-6, the J gene TRBJ2-5; 12 bases match TRBD2. The J call may be mistaken, given a closer DNA end match to TRBJ2-1. The CDR3 is 13 residues long. Germline CDR1 is SGHDT and CDR2 is YYEEEE. The CDR3 here is CASSSGLAGLQFF. The CDR3 bases are TGTGCCAGCAGCTCAGGACTAGCGGGACTGCAGTTCTTC.

This chain uses TRBV7-3 with TRBJ2-5; D is perhaps TRBD1 (6 bases). Germline CDR1 SGHTA, CDR2 FQGTGA. The CDR3 sequence is 16 residues long. V lost 5 bases to trimming and J lost 4 bases, with 20 bases between them. CDR3 residues: CASSLSPSGEGETQYF. Written as DNA, the CDR3 is TGTGCCAGCAGCCTCTCCCCCTCAGGGGAAGGAGAGACCCAGTACTTC.

The rearrangement uses TRBV6-6 and TRBJ2-5; 7 bases are shared with TRBD2. With V trimmed by 4 bases and J by 5 bases, 10 bases remained unmatched. Germline V gene data show CDR1 as MNHNY and CDR2 as SVGAGI (reference sequence). This CDR3 spans 15 amino acids. CDR3 residues: CASSSPSGGGETQYF. The CDR3 nucleotides are TGTGCCAGCAGTTCCCCTTCCGGGGGAGGGGAGACCCAGTACTTC.

The V and J genes are TRBV29-1 and TRBJ2-5; 7 bases agree with TRBD2. The J call could be wrong; TRBJ2-1 is a better fit for the DNA end. The germline CDR1 and CDR2 sequences are SQVTM and ANQGSEA. The length of the CDR3 is 12 residues. The CDR3 DNA reads TGCAGCGTTGAAGGCGGGGGCAATGAGCAGTTCTTC. Translation: CSVEGGGNEQFF.

J is TRBJ2-7 and V is TRBV19, with 7 positions matching TRBD2. This CDR3 is 14 amino acids long. Germline-derived CDR1 and CDR2 are LNHDA and SQIVND (reference sequence). Losses at the gene ends were 5 bases for V and 3 bases for J; bases not matched to a gene: 7. For the CDR3, the DNA is TGTGCCAGTAGTTTCTCCACGGGGGGCTACGAGCAGTACTTC. This sequence encodes CASSFSTGGYEQYF.

In its sample, this clonotype was seen a few times. V and J are TRBV7-9 and TRBJ2-5; 9 nucleotides line up with TRBD2. Judging by the DNA end, TRBJ2-7 fits better; the J call may be wrong. Germline lookup yields CDR1 SEHNR and CDR2 FQNEAQ (reference sequence). This CDR3 spans 16 amino acids. The CDR3 is CASSLGNSGGFYEQYF. The CDR3 DNA reads as TGTGCCAGCAGCTTAGGGAATAGCGGGGGATTCTACGAGCAGTACTTC.

This clonotype was observed a handful of times. CDR3 DNA: TGTGCCAGCAGCCCCGGTAAGCGGGGCTCCTACGAGCAGTACTTC. Its protein product is CASSPGKRGSYEQYF. The J gene is TRBJ2-7, the V gene TRBV3-1; TRBD2 matches 7 bases. The junction had 6 bases not matched to a gene; V was cut back by 4 bases and J by 0 bases. Germline assignment: CDR1 LGHDT and CDR2 YNNKEL (reference sequence). This CDR3 has 15 residues.

The rearrangement uses TRBV3-1 and TRBJ2-4, with a weak D call TRBD1 (5 bases). Deletions cut 2 bases from V and 4 bases from J, with 9 bases between. The length of the CDR3 is 14 residues. Per germline, CDR1 LGHDT and CDR2 YNNKEL (reference sequence). The DNA of the CDR3 is TGTGCCAGCAGCCAACGCAGGGCGAAAAACATTCAGTACTTC. It yields the protein CASSQRRAKNIQYF.

This clonotype was recorded a few times. As DNA, the CDR3 is TGCAGTGCTAGCCCCGGGGCCTCCTACGAGCAGTACTTC. Its protein product is CSASPGASYEQYF. The chain recombines TRBV20-1 with TRBJ2-7; either TRBD1 or TRBD2 may fit D (5 bases each). V dropped 3 bases and J dropped 0 bases, with 9 bases sitting between them. The CDR3 is 13 residues long. The V gene's germline CDR1 is DFQATT and CDR2 SNEGSKA (reference sequence).

The rearrangement uses TRBV20-1 and TRBJ2-5; 11 nucleotides align to TRBD2. Germline V CDR1 and CDR2: DFQATT, SNEGSKA (reference sequence). This CDR3 comprises 14 residues. The V segment lost 6 bases and the J segment 5 bases; nucleotides outside the gene matches: 8. As DNA, the CDR3 is TGCAGTGCCGCACCTTTAGCGGGGGGGGAGACCCAGTACTTC. It encodes CSAAPLAGGETQYF.

The chain uses TRBV11-2 and TRBJ1-1, with D perhaps TRBD1 (5 bases). CDR3 length equals 15 residues. CDR1 and CDR2 (germline): SGHAT, FQNNGV. V lost 5 bases to trimming and J lost 4 bases, with 17 bases between them. CDR3 DNA: TGTGCCAGCAGCCCTCGAGACAGTCCCCTCACTGAAGCTTTCTTT. Translation: CASSPRDSPLTEAFF.

Details on this clonotype: The conserved phenylalanine or tryptophan is not found at the CDR3 terminus, so this likely reflects a read error. This chain connects TRBV6-1 to TRBJ2-4, with D tentatively TRBD1 (6 bases). The length of the CDR3 is 14 residues. Trimming removed 6 bases from V and 3 bases from J, with 12 bases in between. Germline lookup yields CDR1 MNHNS and CDR2 SASEGT. CDR3: CASRLQGGKNIQYL. In nucleotides, the CDR3 is TGTGCCAGCAGGTTACAGGGTGGCAAAAACATTCAGTACCTC.